This entry describes one T cell receptor (beta chain). Libraries were prepared by immunoSEQ multiplex PCR; TCRdb keeps only in-frame clonotypes and omits some of them. The repertoire consists of 75,000 to 100,000 clones, with 90% occurring once and the leading ten covering approximately 0.76%. This sample was taken from a study of T cell changes during pregnancy in multiple sclerosis. The CDR3 is made up of 19 amino acids. V dropped 2 bases and J dropped 0; count of bases not matched to a gene: 12. Germline V gene sequence: CDR1 MNHNS, CDR2 SASEGT. The TCR sequence derives from a female donor in good health, enrolled as a control in a pregnancy study. This rearrangement joins TRBV6-1 to TRBJ1-5; 8 nucleotides align to TRBD1. The sequencing used peripheral blood, collected in the second trimester of pregnancy. This CDR3 reads CASSEQIGTGGYSNQPQHF. The CDR3 nucleotides read TGTGCCAGCAGTGAACAGATAGGAACAGGGGGTTATAGCAATCAGCCCCAGCATTTT.